This T cell receptor (beta chain) was captured in a study of T cell changes during pregnancy in multiple sclerosis. The table came from immunoSEQ multiplex PCR; TCRdb's copy has only in-frame clones and leaves some out. The sample yields around 88,000 clones, roughly 94% seen once. J gave up 7 bases and V 4 bases, and 9 bases lay outside the gene matches. From germline, CDR1 is SGDLS and CDR2 YYNGEE. The length of the CDR3 is 14 residues. The receptor's source is a female donor in good health, enrolled as a control in a pregnancy study. The chain has TRBV9 and TRBJ1-2; 8 positions match TRBD1. The sequenced sample was peripheral blood, obtained after pregnancy. CDR3 DNA sequence: TGTGCCAGCAGCTCGATGGACAGGGCGGGTGGCTACACCTTC. Its translation is CASSSMDRAGGYTF.